This TCR beta chain originates from a study of blood T cells in healthy people across ages. Germline loops: CDR1 DFQATT, CDR2 SNEGSKA (reference sequence). The CDR3 extends over 14 amino acids. V dropped 0 bases and J dropped 0 bases, with 8 bases sitting between them. Using a J-beta primer mix together with a sample-barcoded 5' primer, a second PCR was run for about 6 to 12 cycles. With 12 random nucleotides, a template-switch adaptor tagged each individual cDNA molecule. Samples each returned at least 2.5 million CDR3-containing paired-end reads. From the 5' RACE reads, TCRdb called clonotypes with MiXCR, one entry per CDR3 protein. Of about 830,000 distinct CDR3 sequences listed, around 62% were seen once; the top ten hold around a quarter. Isolation of PBMCs gave at least 6 million cells per sample.

The receptor's source is a man under 40 in good health. The rearrangement joins TRBV20-1 to TRBJ1-2; no clear D. Sample: blood. The CDR3 sequence: CSARDLVTNYGYTF. The CDR3 nucleotides read TGCAGTGCTAGAGATTTAGTCACTAACTATGGCTACACCTTC.